These 5 T cell receptor beta chains originate from one sample sequenced in a study of T cell responses to AZD1222 COVID-19 vaccine. Sequencing was performed with immunoSEQ multiplex PCR; in TCRdb, only in-frame clones are kept and a portion is missing. The sample comprises some 190,000 clones, less than 95% of which are singletons, and around 1.5% rests with the top ten. This specimen consisted of peripheral blood, obtained 28 days after the second dose of the MenACWY control vaccine. The receptors shown here come from an adult who received the MenACWY meningococcal vaccine as a control.

This clone was detected a few times. This chain joins TRBV18 and TRBJ2-1, with TRBD1 matching 8 bases. The germline V gene encodes CDR1 KGHSH and CDR2 LQKENI. The CDR3 loop spans 16 amino acids. V lost 4 bases to trimming and J lost 5 bases; unmatched junction nucleotides: 10. In DNA, the CDR3 is TGTGCCAGCTCACTCCGACAGGGGTTGAGGAACAATGAGCAGTTCTTC. This sequence encodes CASSLRQGLRNNEQFF.

The genes are TRBV7-8 and TRBJ2-7; TRBD1 matches 7 bases. CDR3 length equals 16 residues. J gave up 4 bases and V 5 bases, and 14 bases lay outside the gene matches. The germline V gene encodes CDR1 SGHVS and CDR2 FQNEAQ. The CDR3 here is CASSPQDRTVLYEQYF. CDR3 in DNA: TGTGCCAGCAGCCCCCAGGACAGGACCGTCCTTTACGAGCAGTACTTC.

This clone was detected only a few times. The gene calls are TRBV13 and TRBJ1-1; 7 bases align to TRBD1. Germline CDR1 reads PRHDT; CDR2 reads FYEKMQ (reference sequence). Trimming removed 3 bases from V and 8 bases from J; junction bases left unmatched: 3. The CDR3 is 12 residues long. The CDR3 spells CASSLQGVEAFF. DNA for the CDR3: TGTGCCAGCAGCTTGCAGGGGGTCGAAGCTTTCTTT.

This clone was detected a few times. The CDR3 region has the DNA TGTGCCAGCAGCCTGACCGGGAGAGATACGCAGTATTTT. It codes for CASSLTGRDTQYF. This rearrangement joins TRBV7-9 to TRBJ2-3; D is possibly TRBD2 (6 bases). Trimming stripped 5 bases from V and 5 bases from J, with 11 bases between. The CDR3 extends over 13 amino acids. Germline CDR1 and CDR2: SEHNR and FQNEAQ (reference sequence).

This clone was counted once. The chain recombines TRBV29-1 with TRBJ1-5; D perhaps matches TRBD1 (6 bases). Trimming took off 4 bases at V and 4 bases at J, with 11 bases between the two ends. The CDR3 totals 13 residues. The V gene's germline CDR1 is SQVTM and CDR2 ANQGSEA. The CDR3 bases are TGCAGCGTTGCGACAGGTCTTAATCAGCCCCAGCATTTT. Translation: CSVATGLNQPQHF.